This TCR beta chain was identified in a study of beta chain features in type 1 diabetes. Sequencing targeted expressed TCRB transcripts, as all isolated RNA had been reverse transcribed. Measured with immunoSEQ multiplex PCR; TCRdb has only the in-frame clones, and not every one. The table shows roughly 150,000 clones, with 50% to 70% occurring only once. Germline V gene sequence: CDR1 MDHEN, CDR2 SYDVKM. This CDR3 has 13 residues. The junction had 6 bases not matched to a gene; V was cut back by 6 bases and J by 7 bases. A note on this clone: Its antigen is not identified.

General observations from the study: All four CD4+ subsets from Type 1 diabetes patients carried moderately but significantly shorter TCRB CDR3s. The study found that naive, central memory and Treg TCRB repertoires appeared more similar in patients than in healthy donors.

The origin of this receptor is a man younger than 45 with type 1 diabetes. The rearrangement joins TRBV28 to TRBJ2-1, with 7 bases identical to TRBD1. Sequencing was done on a sample of naive CD4+ T cells from blood. The CDR3 loop reads CASRRDSTNEQFF. The CDR3 coding sequence is TGTGCCAGCAGACGGGACAGTACAAATGAGCAGTTCTTC.